These 20 T cell receptor beta chains were all obtained from the same sample, sequenced in a study of CD8 T cells in Susac syndrome. Roughly 0.45 to 1 ug RNA was reverse transcribed with random hexamers. Each CDR3 protein is one row after TCRdb ran MiXCR on the immunoSEQ multiplex PCR reads. The table lists around 190,000 distinct CDR3 sequences, 90% to 95% of them singletons, with 0.12% in the top ten. Specimen: CD4+ T cells from PBMCs. These receptors originate from a human donor with Susac syndrome.

The genes are TRBV4-1 and TRBJ2-6; no definite D call. The CDR3 length is 16 residues. CDR1 MGHRA and CDR2 YSYEKL come from the germline V gene. V lost 0 bases and J lost 4, with 10 bases in between. DNA for the CDR3: TGCGCCAGCAGCCAAGATAGGTTGGCCGGGGCCAACGTCCTGACTTTC. It is translated as CASSQDRLAGANVLTF.

This clonotype has just one count. The V gene is TRBV3-1, the J gene TRBJ2-1; D is unresolved. Trimming pared 2 bases from V and 4 bases from J, leaving 3 bases between. The CDR3 is 12 residues long. Germline CDR1 is LGHDT and CDR2 is YNNKEL (reference sequence). The CDR3, as DNA: TGTGCCAGCAGCCAACTTTACAATGAGCAGTTCTTC. This sequence encodes CASSQLYNEQFF.

This chain links TRBV4-2 with TRBJ1-2, with D possibly TRBD1 on 5 matching bases. Germline CDR1 and CDR2: LGHNA and YNFKEQ. Deletions cut 2 bases from V and 3 bases from J, with 10 bases between. The CDR3 runs 14 residues. DNA of the CDR3: TGTGCCAGCAGCCAACCCGGGACGGACTATGGCTACACCTTC. Protein: CASSQPGTDYGYTF.

The DNA of the CDR3 is TGTGCCACCGCTGTAGGGGGATCCCAAGAGACCCAGTACTTC. It encodes CATAVGGSQETQYF. V usage is TRBV12-3 or TRBV12-4 and J usage is TRBJ2-5; D may be TRBD1 (6 bases). This CDR3 is 14 amino acids long. Trimming shortened V by 10 bases and J by 1 base, and 16 bases separated the two germline ends.

This clonotype has more than one count but fewer than ten. V and J are TRBV5-8 and TRBJ2-7; maybe TRBD1 (6 bases). The V end lost 3 bases, the J end lost 3 bases, and 7 bases lay between the germline ends. Germline lookup yields CDR1 SGHTS and CDR2 YDEGEE. The length of the CDR3 is 12 residues. The CDR3 reads CASSSTGYEQYF. The DNA for the CDR3 is TGTGCCAGCAGCTCGACAGGCTACGAGCAGTACTTC.

The chain combines TRBV7-9 with TRBJ1-1; 7 bases match TRBD1. V dropped 5 bases and J dropped 6; count of bases not matched to a gene: 12. The CDR3 covers 15 residues. The germline gives CDR1 SEHNR, CDR2 FQNEAQ (reference sequence). The CDR3 protein is CASSPLQGGGSEAFF. The CDR3 DNA sequence: TGTGCCAGCAGCCCCCTGCAGGGGGGAGGCTCTGAAGCTTTCTTT.

The V gene is TRBV10-3, the J gene TRBJ2-5; 10 bases map to TRBD1. With V trimmed by 4 bases and J by 2 bases, 4 bases remained unmatched. The CDR3 loop spans 15 amino acids. The germline CDR1 and CDR2 sequences are ENHRY and SYGVKD. The CDR3 is CAISGLDRGQETQYF. The CDR3 bases are TGTGCCATCAGTGGACTGGACAGGGGGCAAGAGACCCAGTACTTC.

The V call is TRBV16, the J call TRBJ2-1, with D unclear. Germline V gene sequence: CDR1 KGHSY, CDR2 FQNENV. V shed 2 bases and J shed 6 bases, with 8 bases lying between them. CDR3 size: 13 residues. CDR3 amino acids: CASSQRLSNEQFF. For the CDR3, the DNA is TGTGCCAGCAGCCAACGTCTGTCCAATGAGCAGTTCTTC.

The CDR3 spells CSVAPDTGGDTEAFF. The DNA for the CDR3 is TGCAGCGTTGCCCCGGACACAGGGGGGGACACTGAAGCTTTCTTT. V is TRBV29-1 and J is TRBJ1-1; TRBD1 matches at 8 bases. V trimming: 4 bases; J trimming: 3 bases; junction bases outside the gene matches: 10. The CDR3 is made up of 15 amino acids. Germline V CDR1 and CDR2: SQVTM, ANQGSEA.

CDR3 in amino acids: CAISRTGYGYNEQFF. DNA for the CDR3: TGTGCCATCAGCAGGACAGGGTACGGCTACAATGAGCAGTTCTTC. J is TRBJ2-1 and V is TRBV10-3; 8 bases line up with TRBD1. The CDR3 runs 15 residues. The V gene end was trimmed by 6 bases and the J gene end by 3 bases; junction bases not matched to a gene: 7. Germline CDR1 and CDR2: ENHRY and SYGVKD.

The chain has TRBV20-1 and TRBJ2-5; D unclear. CDR1 and CDR2 (germline): DFQATT, SNEGSKA (reference sequence). The CDR3 consists of 12 residues. The V end lost 2 bases, the J end lost 5 bases, and 9 bases lay between the germline ends. CDR3 protein: CSARPSWETQYF. The CDR3 nucleotides are TGCAGTGCTAGACCCTCATGGGAGACCCAGTACTTC.

The chain employs TRBV6-6 and TRBJ2-7, with D possibly being TRBD1 (5 bases). The CDR3 has 13 residues. Germline loops: CDR1 MNHNY, CDR2 SVGAGI (reference sequence). The V end was cut by 2 bases, the J end by 7 bases, with 12 bases between. The CDR3 loop is CASSYEGAREQYF. The CDR3 nucleotides are TGTGCCAGCAGTTACGAAGGGGCCCGAGAGCAGTACTTC.

Remarks on this clonotype: At one of its ends the junction is not consistent with the germline gene, which may arise from a read error. This rearrangement joins TRBV7-8 to TRBJ2-1; 8 bases are shared with TRBD1. Looked up from germline, CDR1 is SGHVS and CDR2 is FQNEAQ. The CDR3 runs to 15 residues. CDR3 amino acids: CASSLAGQGNNEQFF. The CDR3 bases are TGTGCCAGCAGCCTAGCAGGACAGGGAAACAATGAGCAGTTCTTC. The variable domain in full, with the rest retrieved from reference TRBV7-8 and TRBJ2-1, is GAGVSQSPRYKVAKRGQDVALRCDPISGHVSLFWYQQALGQGPEFLTYFQNEAQLDKSGLPSDRFFAERPEGSVSTLKIQRTQQEDSAVYLCASSLAGQGNNEQFFGPGTRLTVL.

This sequence joins TRBV6-6 and TRBJ2-7; 8 bases are shared with TRBD2. This CDR3 has 12 residues. The V segment lost 8 bases and the J segment 4 bases; nucleotides outside the gene matches: 4. Germline CDR1 and CDR2: MNHNY and SVGAGI (reference sequence). The CDR3 region is CASGTRGYEQYF. As DNA, the CDR3 is TGTGCCAGCGGGACTAGGGGATACGAGCAGTACTTC.

DNA of the CDR3: TGTGCCAGCAGCCAAGAGGAGGGACGGAATTCACCCCTCCACTTT. It is translated as CASSQEEGRNSPLHF. The rearrangement uses TRBV3-1 and TRBJ1-6; maybe TRBD1 (5 bases). Trimming left V 0 bases short and J 7 bases short, with 10 bases between. The germline CDR1 and CDR2 sequences are LGHDT and YNNKEL (reference sequence). The CDR3 contains 15 residues.

The genes are TRBV9 and TRBJ2-4, with TRBD2 matching over 10 bases. CDR3 size: 16 residues. The ends lost 1 base at V and 12 bases at J; junction bases unmatched: 13. CDR1 SGDLS and CDR2 YYNGEE come from the germline V gene. The CDR3 DNA is TGTGCCAGCAGCGTAACGGCCGGGACTAGCGTTTCGAGTCAGTACTTC. Its protein product is CASSVTAGTSVSSQYF. Supplemented by reference TRBV9 and TRBJ2-4, the full variable domain reads DSGVTQTPKHLITATGQRVTLRCSPRSGDLSVYWYQQSLDQGLQFLIQYYNGEERAKGNILERFSAQQFPDLHSELNLSSLELGDSALYFCASSVTAGTSVSSQYFGAGTRLSVL.

V and J are TRBV5-1 and TRBJ1-6, with D possibly TRBD1 on 5 matching bases. There are 14 residues in the CDR3. V shed 3 bases and J shed 5 bases, with 9 bases lying between them. The germline CDR1 and CDR2 sequences are SGHRS and YFSETQ. The CDR3 DNA reads as TGCGCCAGCAGCTGGGGCGGAAATAATTCACCCCTCCACTTT. Amino acids: CASSWGGNNSPLHF.

The chain is built from TRBV20-1 and TRBJ2-3; TRBD2 matches 10 bases. The ends lost 0 bases at V and 4 bases at J; junction bases unmatched: 10. Germline values: CDR1 DFQATT, CDR2 SNEGSKA (reference sequence). The CDR3 length is 17 residues. The CDR3 protein is CSARDFRASGGPDTQYF. The CDR3 DNA reads TGCAGTGCTAGAGATTTCCGGGCTAGCGGGGGACCAGATACGCAGTATTTT.

V and J are TRBV15 and TRBJ1-6; D remains unclear. Trimming shortened V by 0 bases and J by 9 bases, and 9 bases separated the two germline ends. CDR1 is LNHNV, CDR2 YYDKDF, per germline (reference sequence). CDR3 size: 14 residues. The DNA for the CDR3 is TGTGCCACCAGCAGAGATCCGGGTTTTTCACCCCTCCACTTT. Protein sequence: CATSRDPGFSPLHF.

The chain uses TRBV5-1 and TRBJ1-1; D is uncertain. V dropped 4 bases and J dropped 0 bases, with 4 bases sitting between them. This CDR3 has 12 amino acids. Germline V lookup: CDR1 SGHRS, CDR2 YFSETQ. CDR3 DNA sequence: TGCGCCAGCAGCACCATGAACACTGAAGCTTTCTTT. It codes for CASSTMNTEAFF.